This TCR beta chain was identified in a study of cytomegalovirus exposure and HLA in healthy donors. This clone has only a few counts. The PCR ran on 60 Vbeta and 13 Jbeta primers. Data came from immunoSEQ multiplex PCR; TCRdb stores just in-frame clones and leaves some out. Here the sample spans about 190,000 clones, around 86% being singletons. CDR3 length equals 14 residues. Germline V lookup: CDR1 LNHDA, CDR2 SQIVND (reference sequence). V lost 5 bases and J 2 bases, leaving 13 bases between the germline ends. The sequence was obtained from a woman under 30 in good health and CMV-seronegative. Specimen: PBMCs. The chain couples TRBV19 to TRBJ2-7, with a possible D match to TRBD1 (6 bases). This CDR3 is CASSPTGRTYEQYF. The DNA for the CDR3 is TGTGCCAGTAGTCCAACAGGGCGAACCTACGAGCAGTACTTC.